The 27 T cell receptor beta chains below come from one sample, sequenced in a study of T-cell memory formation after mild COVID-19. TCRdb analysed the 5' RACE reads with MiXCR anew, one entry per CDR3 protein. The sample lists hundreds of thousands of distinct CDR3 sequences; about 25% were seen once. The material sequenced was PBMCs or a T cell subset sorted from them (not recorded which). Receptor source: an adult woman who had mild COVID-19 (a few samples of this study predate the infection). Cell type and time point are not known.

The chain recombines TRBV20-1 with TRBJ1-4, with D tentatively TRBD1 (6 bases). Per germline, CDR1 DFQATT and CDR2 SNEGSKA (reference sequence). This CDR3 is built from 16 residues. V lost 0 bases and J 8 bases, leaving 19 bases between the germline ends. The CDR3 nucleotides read TGCAGTGCTAGAGACCCGGGGGGGGCGTTTAAAGAAAAACTGTTTTTT. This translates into CSARDPGGAFKEKLFF.

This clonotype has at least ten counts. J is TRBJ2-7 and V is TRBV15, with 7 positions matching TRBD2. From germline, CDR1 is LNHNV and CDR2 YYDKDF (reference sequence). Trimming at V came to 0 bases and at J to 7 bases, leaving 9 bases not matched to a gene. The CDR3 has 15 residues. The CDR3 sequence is CATSRDGGTIGEQYF. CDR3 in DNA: TGTGCCACCAGCAGAGATGGGGGGACTATCGGGGAGCAGTACTTC. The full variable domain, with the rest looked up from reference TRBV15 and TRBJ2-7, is DAMVIQNPRYQVTQFGKPVTLSCSQTLNHNVMYWYQQKSSQAPKLLFHYYDKDFNNEADTPDNFQSRRPNTSFCFLDIRSPGLGDTAMYLCATSRDGGTIGEQYFGPGTRLTVT.

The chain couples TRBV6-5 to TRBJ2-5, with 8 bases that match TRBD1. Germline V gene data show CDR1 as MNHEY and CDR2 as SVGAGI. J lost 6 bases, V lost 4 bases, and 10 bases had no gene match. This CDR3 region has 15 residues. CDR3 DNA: TGTGCCAGCAGTTCGGCAGGGGGCGCGGGAAAGACCCAGTACTTC. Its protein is CASSSAGGAGKTQYF.

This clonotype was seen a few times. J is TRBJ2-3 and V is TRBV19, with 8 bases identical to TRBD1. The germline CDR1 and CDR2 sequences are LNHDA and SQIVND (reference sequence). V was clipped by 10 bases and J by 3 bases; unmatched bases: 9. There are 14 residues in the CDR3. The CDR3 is CATALTGVTDTQYF. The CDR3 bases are TGTGCCACGGCTTTGACAGGGGTTACAGATACGCAGTATTTT.

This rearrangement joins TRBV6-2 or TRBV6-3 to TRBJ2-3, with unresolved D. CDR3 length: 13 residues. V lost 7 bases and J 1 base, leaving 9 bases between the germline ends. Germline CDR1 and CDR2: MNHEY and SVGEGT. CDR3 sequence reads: CASIPIGTDTQYF. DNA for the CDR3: TGTGCCAGCATCCCTATCGGCACAGATACGCAGTATTTT.

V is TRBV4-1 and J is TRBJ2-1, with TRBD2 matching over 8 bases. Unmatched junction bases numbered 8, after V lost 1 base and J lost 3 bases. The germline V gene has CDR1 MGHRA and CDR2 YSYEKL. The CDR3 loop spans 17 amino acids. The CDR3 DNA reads TGCGCCAGCAGCCAAGTAAGCGGGGGCCGTAACTACAATGAGCAGTTCTTC. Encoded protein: CASSQVSGGRNYNEQFF.

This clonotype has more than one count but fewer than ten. CDR3: CASSPRGGGTEAFF. CDR3 in DNA: TGTGCCAGCAGCCCCCGGGGGGGGGGAACTGAAGCTTTCTTT. The V and J genes are TRBV7-2 and TRBJ1-1, with D tentatively TRBD1 (5 bases). The germline V gene has CDR1 SGHTA and CDR2 FQGNSA. V lost 5 bases, J lost 5 bases, and 15 bases lay in between. The CDR3 runs 14 residues.

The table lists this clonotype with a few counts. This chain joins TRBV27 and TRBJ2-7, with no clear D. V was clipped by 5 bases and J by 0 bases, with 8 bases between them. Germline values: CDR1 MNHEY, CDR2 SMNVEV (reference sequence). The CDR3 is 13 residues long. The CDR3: CASSTTASYEQYF. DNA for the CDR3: TGTGCCAGCAGTACCACAGCCTCCTACGAGCAGTACTTC.

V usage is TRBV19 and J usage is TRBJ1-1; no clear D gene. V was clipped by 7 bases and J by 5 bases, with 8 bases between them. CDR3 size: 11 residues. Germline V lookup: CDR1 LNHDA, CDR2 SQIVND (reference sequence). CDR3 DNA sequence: TGTGCCAGTATTTCTTTGACTGAAGCTTTCTTT. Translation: CASISLTEAFF.

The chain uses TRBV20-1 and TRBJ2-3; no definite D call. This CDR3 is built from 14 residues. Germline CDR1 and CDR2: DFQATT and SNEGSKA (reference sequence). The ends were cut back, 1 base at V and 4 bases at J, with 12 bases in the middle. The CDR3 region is CSARVMLGADTQYF. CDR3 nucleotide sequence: TGCAGTGCTAGAGTTATGTTGGGTGCAGATACGCAGTATTTT.

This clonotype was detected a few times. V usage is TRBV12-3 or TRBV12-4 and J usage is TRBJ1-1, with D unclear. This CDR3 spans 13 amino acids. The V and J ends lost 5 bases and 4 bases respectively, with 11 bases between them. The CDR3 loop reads CASSQGIGTEAFF. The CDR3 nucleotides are TGTGCCAGCAGTCAAGGGATCGGCACTGAAGCTTTCTTT.

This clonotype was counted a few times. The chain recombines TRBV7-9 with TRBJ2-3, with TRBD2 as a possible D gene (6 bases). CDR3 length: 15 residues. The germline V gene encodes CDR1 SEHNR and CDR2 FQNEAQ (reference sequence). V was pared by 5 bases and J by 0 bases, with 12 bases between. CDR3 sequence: CASSVSGASTDTQYF. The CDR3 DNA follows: TGTGCCAGCAGCGTTAGCGGTGCTAGCACAGATACGCAGTATTTT.

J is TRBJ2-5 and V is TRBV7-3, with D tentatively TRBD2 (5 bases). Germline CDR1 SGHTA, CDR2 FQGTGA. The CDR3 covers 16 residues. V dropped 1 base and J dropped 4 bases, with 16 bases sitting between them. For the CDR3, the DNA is TGTGCCAGCAGCTTAAGGGCCGTAAATCGGGGAGAGACCCAGTACTTC. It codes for CASSLRAVNRGETQYF.

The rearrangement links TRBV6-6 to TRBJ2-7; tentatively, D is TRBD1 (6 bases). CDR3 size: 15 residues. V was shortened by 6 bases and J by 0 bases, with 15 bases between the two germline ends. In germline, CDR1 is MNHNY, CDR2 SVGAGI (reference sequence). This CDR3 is CASSTPRTVSYEQYF. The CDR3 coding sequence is TGTGCCAGCAGCACGCCGAGGACAGTCTCCTACGAGCAGTACTTC.

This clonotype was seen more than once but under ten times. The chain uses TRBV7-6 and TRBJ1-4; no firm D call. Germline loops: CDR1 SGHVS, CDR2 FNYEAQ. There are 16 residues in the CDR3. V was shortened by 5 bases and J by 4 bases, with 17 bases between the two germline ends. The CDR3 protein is CASSLPGAGFNEKLFF. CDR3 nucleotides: TGTGCCAGCAGCCTTCCCGGTGCGGGTTTTAATGAAAAACTGTTTTTT.

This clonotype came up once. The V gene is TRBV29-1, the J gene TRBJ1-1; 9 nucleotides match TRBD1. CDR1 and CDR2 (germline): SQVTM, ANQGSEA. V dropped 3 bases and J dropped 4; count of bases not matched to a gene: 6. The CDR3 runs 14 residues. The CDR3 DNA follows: TGCAGCGTTGATTACACAGGGGGCATCACTGAAGCTTTCTTT. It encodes CSVDYTGGITEAFF.

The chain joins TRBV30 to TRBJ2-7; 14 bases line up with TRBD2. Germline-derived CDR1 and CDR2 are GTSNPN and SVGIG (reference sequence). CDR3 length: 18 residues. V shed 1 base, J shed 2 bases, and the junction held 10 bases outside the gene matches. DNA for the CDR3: TGTGCCTGGAGTGGCCAGACTAGCGGGAGGGGTCCCCCCTACGAGCAGTACTTC. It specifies CAWSGQTSGRGPPYEQYF.

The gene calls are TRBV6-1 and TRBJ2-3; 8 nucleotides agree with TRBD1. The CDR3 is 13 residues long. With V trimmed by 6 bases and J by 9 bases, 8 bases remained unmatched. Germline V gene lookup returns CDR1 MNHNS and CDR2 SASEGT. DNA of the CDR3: TGTGCCAGCAGGGGGACAGGTGAGAACACGCAGTATTTT. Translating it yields CASRGTGENTQYF.

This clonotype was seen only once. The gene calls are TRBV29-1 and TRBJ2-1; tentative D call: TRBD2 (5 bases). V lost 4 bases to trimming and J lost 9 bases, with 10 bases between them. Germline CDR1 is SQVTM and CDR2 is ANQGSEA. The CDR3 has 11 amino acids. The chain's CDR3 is CSVGRGAEQFF. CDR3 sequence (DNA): TGCAGCGTTGGTCGGGGTGCTGAGCAGTTCTTC.

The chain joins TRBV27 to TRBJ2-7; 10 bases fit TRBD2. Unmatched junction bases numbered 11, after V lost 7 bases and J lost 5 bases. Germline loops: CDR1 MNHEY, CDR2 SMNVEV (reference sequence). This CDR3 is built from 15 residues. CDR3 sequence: CASNLAGASADEQYF. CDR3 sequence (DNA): TGTGCCAGCAACCTAGCGGGAGCTTCCGCCGACGAGCAGTACTTC.

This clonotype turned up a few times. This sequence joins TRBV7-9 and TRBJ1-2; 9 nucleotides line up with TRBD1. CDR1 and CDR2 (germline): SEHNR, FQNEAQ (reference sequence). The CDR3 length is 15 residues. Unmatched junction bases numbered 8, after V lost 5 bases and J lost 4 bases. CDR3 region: CASSPMDRGLYGYTF. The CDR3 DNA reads TGTGCCAGCAGCCCAATGGACAGGGGCCTCTATGGCTACACCTTC.

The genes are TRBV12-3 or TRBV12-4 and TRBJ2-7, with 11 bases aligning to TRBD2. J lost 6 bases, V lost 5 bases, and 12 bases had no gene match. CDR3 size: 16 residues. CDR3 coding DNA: TGTGCCAGCAGTCTCAATCGGACTAGCGGGCGTACCGAGCAGTACTTC. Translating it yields CASSLNRTSGRTEQYF.

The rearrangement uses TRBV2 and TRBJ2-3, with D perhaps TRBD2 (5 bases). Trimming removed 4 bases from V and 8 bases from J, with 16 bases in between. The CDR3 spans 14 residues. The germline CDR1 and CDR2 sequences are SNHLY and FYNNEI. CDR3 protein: CASSGSGTLGTQYF. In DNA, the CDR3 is TGTGCCAGCAGTGGGTCGGGAACCTTGGGTACGCAGTATTTT.

This CDR3 reads CASSFKGRTEAFF. DNA for the CDR3: TGTGCCAGCAGCTTTAAGGGGAGGACTGAAGCTTTCTTT. This sequence joins TRBV7-9 and TRBJ1-1, with TRBD1 as a possible D gene (5 bases). Germline loops: CDR1 SEHNR, CDR2 FQNEAQ (reference sequence). The CDR3 runs to 13 residues. Trimming removed 3 bases at V and 5 bases at J, with 10 bases between.

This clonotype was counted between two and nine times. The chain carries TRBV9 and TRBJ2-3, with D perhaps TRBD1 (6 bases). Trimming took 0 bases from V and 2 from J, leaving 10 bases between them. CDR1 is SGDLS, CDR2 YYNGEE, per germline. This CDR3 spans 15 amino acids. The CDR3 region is CASSVVGDNTDTQYF. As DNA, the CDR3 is TGTGCCAGCAGCGTAGTTGGGGACAACACAGATACGCAGTATTTT.

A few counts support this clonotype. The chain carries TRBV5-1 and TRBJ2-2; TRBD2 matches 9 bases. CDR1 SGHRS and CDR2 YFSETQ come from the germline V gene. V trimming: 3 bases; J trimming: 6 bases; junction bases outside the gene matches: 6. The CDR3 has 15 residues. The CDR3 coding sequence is TGCGCCAGCAGCTCCGGGACTAGCATCCCCGGGGAGCTGTTTTTT. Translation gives CASSSGTSIPGELFF.

The chain's CDR3 is CASSFGRGNFYEQYF. The CDR3 DNA reads TGTGCCAGCAGCTTCGGCAGGGGCAACTTTTACGAGCAGTACTTC. The J gene is TRBJ2-7, the V gene TRBV5-4; tentatively, D is TRBD1 (6 bases). Per the germline V gene, CDR1 is SGHNT and CDR2 is YYREEE (reference sequence). The CDR3 is 15 residues long. The germline V and J ends were trimmed by 2 bases and 4 bases, with 16 bases remaining between them.